The 27 T cell receptor beta chains reported below all come from one sample, sequenced in a study of blood T cell repertoires in COVID-19 (dated by TCRdb to between 2020 and 2021). Receptors were amplified or captured by the immunoSEQ multiplex PCR assay. TCRdb retrieved this table from immuneACCESS and kept in-frame rearrangements only. Not all clones are present; in checked studies, unresolved V genes account for under half, and no reason is known for the remainder. The sample table holds around 230,000 clones, of which about 85% were seen once. Around 7.2% of the sample is held by the ten biggest clonotypes. The sequencing input was peripheral blood. The receptors originated from a man aged 55 to 69 who had recovered from COVID-19.

The chain has TRBV24-1 and TRBJ2-1; 8 bases are shared with TRBD2. CDR3 length: 14 residues. V lost 3 bases to trimming and J lost 6 bases; unmatched junction nucleotides: 3. Germline CDR1 reads KGHDR; CDR2 reads SFDVKD. The CDR3 DNA follows: TGTGCCACCAGTGATCCACTAGCGGCCAATGAGCAGTTCTTC. Translated, it gives CATSDPLAANEQFF.

The rearrangement uses TRBV5-1 and TRBJ2-2; 7 nucleotides align to TRBD1. Germline assignment: CDR1 SGHRS and CDR2 YFSETQ. The CDR3 totals 15 residues. With 2 bases clipped from V and 3 bases from J, the junction kept 4 bases outside the gene matches. The CDR3 sequence: CASSFLGQYTGELFF. CDR3 DNA: TGCGCCAGCAGCTTCCTGGGACAGTACACCGGGGAGCTGTTTTTT.

The rearrangement uses TRBV9 and TRBJ2-1, with 10 bases aligning to TRBD1. Germline assignment: CDR1 SGDLS and CDR2 YYNGEE. Trimming removed 0 bases from V and 4 bases from J; junction bases left unmatched: 1. The CDR3 length is 15 residues. The CDR3 coding sequence is TGTGCCAGCAGCGTAGGGGACAGGGGATACAATGAGCAGTTCTTC. As protein: CASSVGDRGYNEQFF.

The chain links TRBV11-3 to TRBJ2-4, with D tentatively TRBD1 (6 bases). The CDR3 runs 13 residues. V gave up 2 bases and J gave up 4 bases, with 6 bases separating them. Germline CDR1 is SGHNT and CDR2 is YENEEA. CDR3 sequence reads: CASSLRGKNIQYF. CDR3 bases: TGTGCCAGCAGCTTAAGGGGGAAAAACATTCAGTACTTC. The full variable domain, its missing parts supplied by reference TRBV11-3 and TRBJ2-4, is EAGVVQSPRYKIIEKKQPVAFWCNPISGHNTLYWYLQNLGQGPELLIRYENEEAVDDSQLPKDRFSAERLKGVDSTLKIQPAELGDSAVYLCASSLRGKNIQYFGAGTRLSVL.

The chain has TRBV6-6 and TRBJ2-3; 9 bases match TRBD2. CDR3 size: 16 residues. The V and J ends lost 5 bases and 1 base, in that order; junction bases with no gene match: 7. The germline V gene has CDR1 MNHNY and CDR2 SVGAGI (reference sequence). DNA of the CDR3: TGTGCCAGCAGTCGCGGGGGGGGCGGAGGCACAGATACGCAGTATTTT. It is translated as CASSRGGGGGTDTQYF.

This rearrangement joins TRBV24-1 to TRBJ2-1; D gene ambiguous. CDR3 length: 16 amino acids. Per the germline V gene, CDR1 is KGHDR and CDR2 is SFDVKD. V was shortened by 4 bases and J by 0 bases, with 12 bases between the two germline ends. CDR3 sequence (DNA): TGTGCCACCAGTGACCTGATCCCCAGCTCCTACAATGAGCAGTTCTTC. Its protein product is CATSDLIPSSYNEQFF.

The chain links TRBV6-5 to TRBJ1-2; D is unclear. V was pared by 6 bases and J by 5 bases, with 10 bases between. The CDR3 runs 12 residues. The germline V gene encodes CDR1 MNHEY and CDR2 SVGAGI. The CDR3 protein is CASRTVSYGYTF. In DNA, the CDR3 is TGTGCCAGCAGGACTGTTTCTTATGGCTACACCTTC.

This clone has a single count. V and J are TRBV18 and TRBJ2-3; 8 nucleotides agree with TRBD2. Germline CDR1 is KGHSH and CDR2 is LQKENI. The V gene end was trimmed by 8 bases and the J gene end by 2 bases; junction bases not matched to a gene: 6. The CDR3 covers 14 residues. The CDR3 DNA reads as TGTGCCAGCGCAAGCGGGGGCCACACAGATACGCAGTATTTT. It translates to CASASGGHTDTQYF.

The chain recombines TRBV10-1 with TRBJ1-2; D not certain. The CDR3 runs to 15 residues. Trimming pared 1 base from V and 4 bases from J, leaving 13 bases between. CDR1 is WNHNN and CDR2 is SYGVQD in the germline V gene (reference sequence). For the CDR3, the DNA is TGCGCCAGCAGTGAGTACGGCAGCGGTCTCTATGGCTACACCTTC. Amino acids: CASSEYGSGLYGYTF.

The chain is built from TRBV15 and TRBJ2-7; no clear D. V was shortened by 1 base and J by 2 bases, with 12 bases between the two germline ends. CDR3 length: 15 residues. The germline CDR1 and CDR2 sequences are LNHNV and YYDKDF (reference sequence). The CDR3, as DNA: TGTGCCACCAGCAGAGGAGGATCAGCAACCTACGAGCAGTACTTC. Amino acid sequence: CATSRGGSATYEQYF.

The chain combines TRBV18 with TRBJ2-7; D possibly corresponds to TRBD2 (5 bases). From germline, CDR1 is KGHSH and CDR2 LQKENI. Trimming took off 4 bases at V and 0 bases at J, with 7 bases between the two ends. CDR3 size: 13 residues. DNA of the CDR3: TGTGCCAGCTCACGGGAGAGCTCCTACGAGCAGTACTTC. It specifies CASSRESSYEQYF.

V usage is TRBV19 and J usage is TRBJ2-1, with 11 bases matching TRBD1. J lost 3 bases, V lost 5 bases, and 3 bases had no gene match. CDR1 is LNHDA, CDR2 SQIVND, per germline (reference sequence). The CDR3 loop spans 15 amino acids. DNA of the CDR3: TGTGCCAGTAGTGCGGGACAGGGGGTCTACAATGAGCAGTTCTTC. Translating gives CASSAGQGVYNEQFF.

The gene calls are TRBV6-5 and TRBJ1-2; D gene unclear. The CDR3 runs to 12 residues. The V end was cut by 6 bases, the J end by 8 bases, with 13 bases between. CDR1 MNHEY and CDR2 SVGAGI come from the germline V gene. For the CDR3, the DNA is TGTGCCAGCAGCTCAGGTACCCCAGGCTACACCTTC. Its translation is CASSSGTPGYTF.

The V call is TRBV11-2, the J call TRBJ2-1; D ambiguous. The CDR3 loop spans 15 amino acids. Germline values: CDR1 SGHAT, CDR2 FQNNGV. Trimming stripped 1 base from V and 5 bases from J, with 12 bases between. CDR3 in amino acids: CASSLVYSANNEQFF. In nucleotides, the CDR3 is TGTGCCAGCAGCTTAGTGTACAGTGCCAACAATGAGCAGTTCTTC.

The chain's CDR3 is CASSLDRWGLGTGELFF. The DNA of the CDR3 is TGTGCCAGCAGCTTAGATCGGTGGGGCTTGGGCACCGGGGAGCTGTTTTTT. The V call is TRBV11-3, the J call TRBJ2-2, with D perhaps matching TRBD1 (5 bases). With 0 bases removed from V and 4 bases from J, the gap between germline ends came to 15 bases. The CDR3 loop spans 17 amino acids. CDR1 is SGHNT and CDR2 is YENEEA in the germline V gene.

The chain recombines TRBV6-5 with TRBJ1-1; D perhaps matches TRBD1 (6 bases). V was pared by 7 bases and J by 1 base, with 13 bases between. The CDR3 covers 14 residues. Germline CDR1 is MNHEY and CDR2 is SVGAGI. The chain's CDR3 is CASTRDTWNTEAFF. Written as DNA, the CDR3 is TGTGCCAGCACCAGGGACACTTGGAACACTGAAGCTTTCTTT.

CDR3 DNA: TGTGCCACCAGTGAGTACAGTACAAATCAGCCCCAGCATTTT. It is translated as CATSEYSTNQPQHF. This chain joins TRBV24-1 and TRBJ1-5; D call uncertain. The germline gives CDR1 KGHDR, CDR2 SFDVKD. Trimming cost V 4 bases and J 4 bases, with 10 bases left between them. There are 14 residues in the CDR3.

This chain joins TRBV14 and TRBJ1-1, with D tentatively TRBD1 (6 bases). Germline CDR1 and CDR2: SGHDN and FVKESK. The length of the CDR3 is 14 residues. V shed 5 bases and J shed 0 bases, with 10 bases lying between them. The CDR3 coding sequence is TGTGCCAGCAGCAGGGGACATTTGAACACTGAAGCTTTCTTT. It specifies CASSRGHLNTEAFF. Supplemented by reference TRBV14 and TRBJ1-1, the full variable domain reads EAGVTQFPSHSVIEKGQTVTLRCDPISGHDNLYWYRRVMGKEIKFLLHFVKESKQDESGMPNNRFLAERTGGTYSTLKVQPAELEDSGVYFCASSRGHLNTEAFFGQGTRLTVV.

This clone has only one observation. The chain has TRBV27 and TRBJ2-7, with 10 bases fitting TRBD2. Germline trimming cut 7 bases from V and 4 bases from J; bases unmatched to any gene: 10. The CDR3 has 15 residues. Germline lookup yields CDR1 MNHEY and CDR2 SMNVEV (reference sequence). The chain's CDR3 is CASTTLSGGEYEQYF. The CDR3 DNA is TGTGCCAGCACAACCCTGAGCGGGGGGGAGTACGAGCAGTACTTC.

The CDR3 nucleotides read TGTGCCAGCTCACCACGACAGAAATTAGACAATGAGCAGTTCTTC. Amino acids: CASSPRQKLDNEQFF. The genes are TRBV18 and TRBJ2-1, with a weak D call TRBD1 (5 bases). The CDR3 loop spans 15 amino acids. V was pared by 1 base and J by 5 bases, with 12 bases between. CDR1 and CDR2 (germline): KGHSH, LQKENI.

This rearrangement joins TRBV7-2 to TRBJ2-2; D possibly corresponds to TRBD1 (5 bases). Per germline, CDR1 SGHTA and CDR2 FQGNSA. Deletions cut 1 base from V and 7 bases from J, with 13 bases between. The CDR3 extends over 15 amino acids. CDR3 residues: CASSLELWGLGELFF. In DNA form, the CDR3 reads TGTGCCAGCAGCTTAGAATTGTGGGGCCTCGGGGAGCTGTTTTTT.

The chain has TRBV5-4 and TRBJ2-7; 8 positions match TRBD2. Losses at the gene ends were 5 bases for V and 3 bases for J; bases not matched to a gene: 13. This CDR3 spans 16 amino acids. CDR1 SGHNT and CDR2 YYREEE come from the germline V gene (reference sequence). The CDR3 region has the DNA TGTGCCAGCAGTCCGTGGGGAGCGGGGGACCTCTACGAGCAGTACTTC. Its protein product is CASSPWGAGDLYEQYF.

The rearrangement uses TRBV6-5 and TRBJ1-1; TRBD1 agrees at 9 bases. V was clipped by 5 bases and J by 0 bases; unmatched bases: 4. CDR1 MNHEY and CDR2 SVGAGI come from the germline V gene. The CDR3 contains 15 residues. DNA for the CDR3: TGTGCCAGCAGTACAGGGGGCTCTCTGAACACTGAAGCTTTCTTT. This translates into CASSTGGSLNTEAFF.

The V gene is TRBV9, the J gene TRBJ1-3, with 12 nucleotides matching TRBD1. The CDR3 loop spans 16 amino acids. V lost 4 bases and J lost 4; bases outside the gene matches: 6. The germline V gene encodes CDR1 SGDLS and CDR2 YYNGEE. DNA of the CDR3: TGTGCCAGCAGCACGGGACAGGGGGCTGGGGGAAACACCATATATTTT. Translated: CASSTGQGAGGNTIYF.

The rearrangement joins TRBV19 to TRBJ2-7; 11 bases match TRBD1. The CDR3 has 14 residues. Germline V lookup: CDR1 LNHDA, CDR2 SQIVND (reference sequence). V lost 7 bases to trimming and J lost 6 bases; unmatched junction nucleotides: 8. For the CDR3, the DNA is TGTGCCAGTACCCCGGGACAGGGGGTTTTCGAGCAGTACTTC. This gives the protein CASTPGQGVFEQYF.

The chain employs TRBV9 and TRBJ2-1, with 9 bases lining up with TRBD2. V was pared by 3 bases and J by 4 bases, with 8 bases of the junction left unmatched. Germline V lookup: CDR1 SGDLS, CDR2 YYNGEE. This CDR3 comprises 16 residues. As DNA, the CDR3 is TGTGCCAGCAGCGGCGGGCAGCGGGGGGTATACAATGAGCAGTTCTTC. It specifies CASSGGQRGVYNEQFF.

This chain links TRBV5-1 with TRBJ1-2; 7 nucleotides match TRBD1. The CDR3 totals 17 residues. Trimming took 3 bases from V and 5 from J; bases not matched to a gene: 16. Germline CDR1 SGHRS, CDR2 YFSETQ. The DNA of the CDR3 is TGCGCCAGCAGCTCCACTTCCGGGACAGAGGGAAGGTATGGCTACACCTTC. Protein: CASSSTSGTEGRYGYTF.